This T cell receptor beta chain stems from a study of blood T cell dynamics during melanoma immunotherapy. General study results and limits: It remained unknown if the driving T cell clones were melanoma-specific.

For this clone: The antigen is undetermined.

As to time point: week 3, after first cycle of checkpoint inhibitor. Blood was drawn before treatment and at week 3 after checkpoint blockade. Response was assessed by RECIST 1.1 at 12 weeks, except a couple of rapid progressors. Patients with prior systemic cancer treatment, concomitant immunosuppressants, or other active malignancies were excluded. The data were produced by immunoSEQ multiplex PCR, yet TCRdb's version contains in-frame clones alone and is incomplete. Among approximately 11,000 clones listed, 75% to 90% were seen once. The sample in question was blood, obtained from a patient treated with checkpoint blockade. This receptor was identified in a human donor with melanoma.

The CDR3 sequence: CASSLTFGPGNFYGYTF. CDR3 coding DNA: TGTGCCAGCAGCTTGACTTTTGGTCCGGGAAACTTCTATGGCTACACCTTC. V usage is TRBV5-5 and J usage is TRBJ1-2; D call uncertain. CDR1 and CDR2 from the germline V gene are SGHKS and YYEKEE (reference sequence). Between the trimmed V and J ends, which lost 1 base and 4 bases, there was a span of 20 bases. CDR3 length: 17 amino acids.